The 12 T cell receptor beta chains below come from one sample, sequenced in a study of molecular identifiers for immune sequencing clone quantification. TCRdb independently ran MiXCR on the PCR reads; one entry per CDR3 protein. The repertoire holds 550,000 to 750,000 distinct CDR3 sequences, with just under 20% as singletons. What was sequenced was naive CD8+ T cells from blood, with Jurkat cell RNA spiked in. Subset noted: FACS-sorted CD8+CD4-CCR7+CD45RA+ naive T cells. These receptors all stem from a human donor in good health. Some libraries in this study had Jurkat cell RNA spiked in.

This clonotype appeared many times. The chain uses TRBV30 and TRBJ2-3; D is uncertain. Germline V lookup: CDR1 GTSNPN, CDR2 SVGIG (reference sequence). V shed 3 bases and J shed 0 bases, with 7 bases lying between them. CDR3 size: 13 residues. CDR3 DNA: TGTGCCTGGAGCCAGGTCAGCACAGATACGCAGTATTTT. Residues: CAWSQVSTDTQYF.

In this sample, this clonotype turned up a few times. V is TRBV14 and J is TRBJ2-7; TRBD2 is a possible D gene (6 bases). Looked up from germline, CDR1 is SGHDN and CDR2 is FVKESK. V gave up 7 bases and J gave up 3 bases, with 19 bases separating them. The CDR3 contains 15 residues. The CDR3 is CASNPRDSYVYEQYF. DNA for the CDR3: TGTGCCAGCAACCCCCGGGACTCCTACGTCTACGAGCAGTACTTC.

The V and J genes are TRBV19 and TRBJ1-4, with D unclear. Germline values: CDR1 LNHDA, CDR2 SQIVND (reference sequence). The V gene lost 3 bases and the J gene lost 0 bases, with 5 bases spanning the gap. The CDR3 is made up of 14 amino acids. In DNA, the CDR3 is TGTGCCAGTAGTATTCAGGCAACTAATGAAAAACTGTTTTTT. Translation gives CASSIQATNEKLFF.

The sample holds many counts of this clonotype. The chain combines TRBV19 with TRBJ2-3, with 11 bases that match TRBD2. Germline CDR1 is LNHDA and CDR2 is SQIVND (reference sequence). This CDR3 contains 14 residues. J lost 8 bases, V lost 4 bases, and 5 bases had no gene match. In nucleotides, the CDR3 is TGTGCCAGTAGTAAAGCTAGCGGGGGGTCTACGCAGTATTTT. Translating it yields CASSKASGGSTQYF. The variable domain in full, with the rest retrieved from reference TRBV19 and TRBJ2-3, is DGGITQSPKYLFRKEGQNVTLSCEQNLNHDAMYWYRQDPGQGLRLIYYSQIVNDFQKGDIAEGYSVSREKKESFPLTVTSAQKNPTAFYLCASSKASGGSTQYFGPGTRLTVL.

The J gene is TRBJ2-2, the V gene TRBV2, with a tentative D call TRBD1 (5 bases). Trimming removed 6 bases from V and 1 base from J, with 15 bases in between. This CDR3 comprises 16 residues. The germline CDR1 and CDR2 sequences are SNHLY and FYNNEI. CDR3 DNA: TGTGCCAGCAGAGCCAGGGTGGACGGGAACACCGGGGAGCTGTTTTTT. Protein product: CASRARVDGNTGELFF.

This clonotype was seen only a few times. The chain uses TRBV3-1 and TRBJ1-2; D gene unclear. In germline, CDR1 is LGHDT, CDR2 YNNKEL (reference sequence). V gave up 3 bases and J gave up 0 bases, with 5 bases separating them. The CDR3 totals 13 residues. This chain's CDR3 is CASSHATNYGYTF. DNA for the CDR3: TGTGCCAGCAGCCACGCCACTAACTATGGCTACACCTTC.

In this sample, this clonotype turned up many times. The V and J genes are TRBV12-3 or TRBV12-4 and TRBJ2-5; the match to TRBD2 covers 9 bases. V gave up 5 bases and J gave up 0 bases; unmatched junction bases: 10. The CDR3 is 17 amino acids. DNA for the CDR3: TGTGCCAGCAGTGGGGGGTGGAAGCGGGGGGACCAAGAGACCCAGTACTTC. Its translation is CASSGGWKRGDQETQYF.

In the case of this clonotype: This may be a read error: a much more frequent sequence differs by one nucleotide. The genes are TRBV20-1 and TRBJ1-1; the match to TRBD1 covers 7 bases. Germline-derived CDR1 and CDR2 are DFQATT and SNEGSKA (reference sequence). The CDR3 totals 16 residues. The CDR3 reads CSARGKDRYTNTEAYF. The CDR3 region has the DNA TGCAGTGCTAGAGGAAAGGACAGGTATACTAACACTGAAGCTTACTTT.

On this clonotype: This may come from a read error, since a much larger clone is one base off. J is TRBJ1-5 and V is TRBV2; D not resolved. The CDR3 extends over 15 amino acids. The germline V gene has CDR1 SNHLY and CDR2 FYNNEI. V was shortened by 6 bases and J by 0 bases, with 12 bases between the two germline ends. The CDR3 nucleotides read TGTGCCAGCAGGCGATCATGTTATAGCAATCAGCCCCAGCATTTT. Amino acid sequence: CASRRSCYSNQPQHF.

This clonotype turned up a few times. The chain employs TRBV19 and TRBJ1-1; no clear D gene. The CDR3 runs to 14 residues. Germline V gene data show CDR1 as LNHDA and CDR2 as SQIVND (reference sequence). Trimming shortened V by 3 bases and J by 1 base, and 9 bases separated the two germline ends. CDR3 amino acids: CASSIMTSNTEAFF. Here the CDR3 DNA reads TGTGCCAGTAGTATTATGACCTCGAACACTGAAGCTTTCTTT.

A note on this clonotype: One base away lies a much larger clone, so this may be a sequencing read error. The CDR3 is CASGFGLGLGGIGELFF. The DNA of the CDR3 is TGTGCCAGCGGTTTTGGATTGGGTCTCGGAGGAATCGGGGAGCTGTTTTTT. The chain is built from TRBV28 and TRBJ2-2, with D tentatively TRBD2 (5 bases). The CDR3 is 17 amino acids. In germline, CDR1 is MDHEN, CDR2 SYDVKM.

This clonotype was recorded a few times. The chain links TRBV4-2 to TRBJ2-5; 8 nucleotides align to TRBD1. The germline CDR1 and CDR2 sequences are LGHNA and YNFKEQ. This CDR3 comprises 15 residues. The junction had 7 bases not matched to a gene; V was cut back by 5 bases and J by 2 bases. In DNA form, the CDR3 reads TGTGCCAGCAGCGGGGACAGGCGTCCTCAAGAGACCCAGTACTTC. Translation gives CASSGDRRPQETQYF.